This T cell receptor beta chain was profiled in a study of cytomegalovirus exposure and HLA in healthy donors. General study points: With later analysis, a missense DCLRE1C variant became linked to TCR beta V- and J-gene trimming.

CDR1 and CDR2 (germline): KGHSH, LQKENI. Trimming shortened V by 2 bases and J by 0 bases, and 11 bases separated the two germline ends. The CDR3 has 16 residues. For this clone: Its antigen remains unknown.

With 60 Vbeta and 13 Jbeta primers, the PCR was carried out. Here immunoSEQ multiplex PCR was the method, and the copy in TCRdb shows in-frame clones only, minus some. The data hold over 200,000 clones, with around 80% observed a single time. This chain joins TRBV18 and TRBJ1-3, with no clear D. The source material was PBMCs. The TCR was taken from a man in his forties in good health and CMV-seropositive. Here the CDR3 DNA reads TGTGCCAGCTCACCAACGGGTGTCGACTCTGGAAACACCATATATTTT. Protein: CASSPTGVDSGNTIYF.